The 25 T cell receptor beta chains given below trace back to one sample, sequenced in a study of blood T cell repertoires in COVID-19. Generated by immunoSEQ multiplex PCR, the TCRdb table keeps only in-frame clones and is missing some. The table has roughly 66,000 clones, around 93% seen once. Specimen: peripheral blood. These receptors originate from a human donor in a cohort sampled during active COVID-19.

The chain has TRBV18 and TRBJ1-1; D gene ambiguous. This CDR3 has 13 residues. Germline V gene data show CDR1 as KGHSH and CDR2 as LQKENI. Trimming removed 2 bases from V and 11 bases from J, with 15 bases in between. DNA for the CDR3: TGTGCCAGCTCACCAACCGGAGGGTCCGCGGCTTTCTTT. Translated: CASSPTGGSAAFF.

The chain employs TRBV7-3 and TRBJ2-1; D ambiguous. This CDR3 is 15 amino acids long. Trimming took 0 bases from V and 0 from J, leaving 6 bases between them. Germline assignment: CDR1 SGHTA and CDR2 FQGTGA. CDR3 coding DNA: TGTGCCAGCAGCTTAACGGCTAGCTCCTACAATGAGCAGTTCTTC. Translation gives CASSLTASSYNEQFF. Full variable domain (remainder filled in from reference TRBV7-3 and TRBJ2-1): GAGVSQTPSNKVTEKGKYVELRCDPISGHTALYWYRQSLGQGPEFLIYFQGTGAADDSGLPNDRFFAVRPEGSVSTLKIQRTERGDSAVYLCASSLTASSYNEQFFGPGTRLTVL.

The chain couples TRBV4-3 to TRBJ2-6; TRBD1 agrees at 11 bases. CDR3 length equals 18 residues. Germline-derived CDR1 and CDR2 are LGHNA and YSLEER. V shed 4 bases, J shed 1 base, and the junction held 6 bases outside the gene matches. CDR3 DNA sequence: TGCGCCAGCAGCCCGGCCGGGACAGGGGGATCTGGGGCCAACGTCCTGACTTTC. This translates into CASSPAGTGGSGANVLTF.

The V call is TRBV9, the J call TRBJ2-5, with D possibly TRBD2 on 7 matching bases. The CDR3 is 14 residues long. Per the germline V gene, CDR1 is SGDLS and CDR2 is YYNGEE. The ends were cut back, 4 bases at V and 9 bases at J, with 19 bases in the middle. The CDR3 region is CASSPRGGPGAQYF. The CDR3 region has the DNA TGTGCCAGCAGCCCCCGCGGGGGCCCGGGGGCCCAGTACTTC.

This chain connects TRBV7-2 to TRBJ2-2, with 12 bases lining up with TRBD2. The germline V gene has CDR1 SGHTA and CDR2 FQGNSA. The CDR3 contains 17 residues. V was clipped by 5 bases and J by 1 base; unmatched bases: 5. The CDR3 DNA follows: TGTGCCAGCAGCCTTCGACTAGCGGGAGTGAACACCGGGGAGCTGTTTTTT. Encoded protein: CASSLRLAGVNTGELFF.

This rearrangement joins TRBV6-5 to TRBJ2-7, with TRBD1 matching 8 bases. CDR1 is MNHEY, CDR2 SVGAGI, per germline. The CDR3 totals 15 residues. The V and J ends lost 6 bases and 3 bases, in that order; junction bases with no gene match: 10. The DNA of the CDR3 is TGTGCCAGCAGCCAAGGACAGGGAGATAACTACGAGCAGTACTTC. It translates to CASSQGQGDNYEQYF.

Written as DNA, the CDR3 is TGTGCCAGCAGCTTGCCCCCGGGGGTTGGGGCCAACGTCCTGACTTTC. Translated: CASSLPPGVGANVLTF. The V and J genes are TRBV5-4 and TRBJ2-6; perhaps TRBD2 as D (6 bases). V was shortened by 1 base and J by 3 bases, with 11 bases between the two germline ends. The CDR3 is 16 residues long. CDR1 and CDR2 from the germline V gene are SGHNT and YYREEE (reference sequence).

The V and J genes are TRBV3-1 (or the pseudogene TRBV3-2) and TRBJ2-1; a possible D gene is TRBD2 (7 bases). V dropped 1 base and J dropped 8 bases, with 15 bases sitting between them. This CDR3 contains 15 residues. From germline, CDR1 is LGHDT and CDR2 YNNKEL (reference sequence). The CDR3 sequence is CASSQVAGARDEQFF. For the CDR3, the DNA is TGTGCCAGCAGCCAAGTGGCGGGGGCGCGCGATGAGCAGTTCTTC.

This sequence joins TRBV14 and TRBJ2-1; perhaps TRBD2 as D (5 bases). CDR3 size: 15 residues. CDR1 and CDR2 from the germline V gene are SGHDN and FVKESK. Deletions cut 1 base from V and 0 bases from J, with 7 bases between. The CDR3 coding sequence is TGTGCCAGCAGCCAAGGGAGGAGCTCCTACAATGAGCAGTTCTTC. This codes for CASSQGRSSYNEQFF.

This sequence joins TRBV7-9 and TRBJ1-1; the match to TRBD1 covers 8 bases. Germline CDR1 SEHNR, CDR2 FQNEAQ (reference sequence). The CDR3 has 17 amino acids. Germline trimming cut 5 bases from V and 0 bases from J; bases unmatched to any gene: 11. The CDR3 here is CASSVSGGMGMNTEAFF. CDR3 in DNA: TGTGCCAGCAGCGTATCAGGGGGCATGGGGATGAACACTGAAGCTTTCTTT.

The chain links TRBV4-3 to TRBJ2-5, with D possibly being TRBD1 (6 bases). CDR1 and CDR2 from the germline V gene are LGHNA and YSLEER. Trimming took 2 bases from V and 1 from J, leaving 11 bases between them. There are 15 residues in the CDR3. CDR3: CASSQLQGPQETQYF. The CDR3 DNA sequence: TGCGCCAGCAGCCAATTACAGGGCCCCCAAGAGACCCAGTACTTC.

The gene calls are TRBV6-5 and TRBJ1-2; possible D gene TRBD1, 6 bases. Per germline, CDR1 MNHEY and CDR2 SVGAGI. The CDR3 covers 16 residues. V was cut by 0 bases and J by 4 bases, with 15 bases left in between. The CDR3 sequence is CASSYSGQPLRYGYTF. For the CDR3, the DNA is TGTGCCAGCAGTTACTCGGGACAACCTCTCCGCTATGGCTACACCTTC.

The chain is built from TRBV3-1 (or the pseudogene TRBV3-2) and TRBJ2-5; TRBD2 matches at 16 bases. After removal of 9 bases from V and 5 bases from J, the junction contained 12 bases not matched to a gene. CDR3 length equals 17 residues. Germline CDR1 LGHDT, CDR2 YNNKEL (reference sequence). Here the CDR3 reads CARRGLAGGPVMETQYF. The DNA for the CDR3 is TGTGCCAGACGGGGACTAGCGGGGGGGCCGGTGATGGAGACCCAGTACTTC.

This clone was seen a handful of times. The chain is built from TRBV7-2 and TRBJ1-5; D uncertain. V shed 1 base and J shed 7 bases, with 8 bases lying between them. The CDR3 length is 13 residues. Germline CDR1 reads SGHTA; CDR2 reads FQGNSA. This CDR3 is CASSLGAWQPQHF. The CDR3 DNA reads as TGTGCCAGCAGCTTAGGGGCCTGGCAGCCCCAGCATTTT.

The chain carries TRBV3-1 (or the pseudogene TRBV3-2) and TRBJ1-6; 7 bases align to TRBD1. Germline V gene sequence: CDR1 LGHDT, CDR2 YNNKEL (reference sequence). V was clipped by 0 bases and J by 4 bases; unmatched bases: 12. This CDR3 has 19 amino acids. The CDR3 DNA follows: TGTGCCAGCAGCCAAGATATAGGGGGCAGCCGACGGTATAATTCACCCCTCCACTTT. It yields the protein CASSQDIGGSRRYNSPLHF.

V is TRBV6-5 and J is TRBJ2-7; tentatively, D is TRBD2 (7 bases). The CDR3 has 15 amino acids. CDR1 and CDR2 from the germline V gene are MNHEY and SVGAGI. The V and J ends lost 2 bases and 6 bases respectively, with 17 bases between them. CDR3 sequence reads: CASSYMAGAGVEQYF. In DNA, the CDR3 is TGTGCCAGCAGTTACATGGCGGGGGCGGGGGTCGAGCAGTACTTC.

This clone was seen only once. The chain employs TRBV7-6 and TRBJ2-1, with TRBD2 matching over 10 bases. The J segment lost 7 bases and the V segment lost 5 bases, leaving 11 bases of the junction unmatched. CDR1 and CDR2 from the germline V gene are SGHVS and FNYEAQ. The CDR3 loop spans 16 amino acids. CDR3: CASSRKREGLGNEQFF. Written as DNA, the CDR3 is TGTGCCAGCAGCCGAAAGCGGGAGGGCCTAGGAAATGAGCAGTTCTTC. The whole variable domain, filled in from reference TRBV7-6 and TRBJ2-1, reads GAGVSQSPRYKVTKRGQDVALRCDPISGHVSLYWYRQALGQGPEFLTYFNYEAQQDKSGLPNDRFSAERPEGSISTLTIQRTEQRDSAMYRCASSRKREGLGNEQFFGPGTRLTVL.

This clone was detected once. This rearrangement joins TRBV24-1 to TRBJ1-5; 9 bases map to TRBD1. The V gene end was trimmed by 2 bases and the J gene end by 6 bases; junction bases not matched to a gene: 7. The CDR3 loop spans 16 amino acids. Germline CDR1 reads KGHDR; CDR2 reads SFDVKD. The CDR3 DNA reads TGTGCCACCAGTGATTCCACAGGGGGCGTCAGTCAGCCCCAGCATTTT. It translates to CATSDSTGGVSQPQHF.

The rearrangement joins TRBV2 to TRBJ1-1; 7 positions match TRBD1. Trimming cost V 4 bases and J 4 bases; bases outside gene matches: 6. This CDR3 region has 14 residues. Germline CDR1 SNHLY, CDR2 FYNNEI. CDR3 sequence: CASSGNRQGTEAFF. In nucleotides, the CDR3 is TGTGCCAGCAGTGGTAATCGACAGGGCACTGAAGCTTTCTTT.

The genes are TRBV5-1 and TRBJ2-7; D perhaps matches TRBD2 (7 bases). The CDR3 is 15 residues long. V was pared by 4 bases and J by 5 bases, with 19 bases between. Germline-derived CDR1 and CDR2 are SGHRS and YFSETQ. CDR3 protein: CASSPGGRGPHEQYF. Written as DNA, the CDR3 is TGCGCCAGCAGCCCGGGGGGCAGGGGCCCCCACGAGCAGTACTTC.

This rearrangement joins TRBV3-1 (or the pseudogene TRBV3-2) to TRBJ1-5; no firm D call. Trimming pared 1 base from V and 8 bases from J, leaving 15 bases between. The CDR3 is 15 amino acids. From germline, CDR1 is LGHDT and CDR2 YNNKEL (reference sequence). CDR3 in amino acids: CASSQGTDGLKPQHF. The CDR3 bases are TGTGCCAGCAGCCAAGGAACCGACGGGTTAAAGCCCCAGCATTTT.

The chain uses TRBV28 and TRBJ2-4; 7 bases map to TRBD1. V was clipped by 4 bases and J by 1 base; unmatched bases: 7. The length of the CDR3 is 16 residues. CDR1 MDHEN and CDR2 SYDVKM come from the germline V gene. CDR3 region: CASSSPATGAKNIQYF. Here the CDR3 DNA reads TGTGCCAGCAGTTCCCCCGCGACAGGGGCCAAAAACATTCAGTACTTC.

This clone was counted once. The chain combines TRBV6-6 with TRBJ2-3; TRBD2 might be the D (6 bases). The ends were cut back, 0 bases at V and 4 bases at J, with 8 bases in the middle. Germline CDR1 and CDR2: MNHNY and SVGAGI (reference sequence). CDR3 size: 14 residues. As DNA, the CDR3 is TGTGCCAGCAGTTACTCCCGGGAGTCAGATACGCAGTATTTT. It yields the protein CASSYSRESDTQYF.

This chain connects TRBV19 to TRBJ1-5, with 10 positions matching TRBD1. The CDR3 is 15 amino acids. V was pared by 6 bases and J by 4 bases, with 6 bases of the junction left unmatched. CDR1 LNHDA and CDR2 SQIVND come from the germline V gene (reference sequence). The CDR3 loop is CASRDDRGRNQPQHF. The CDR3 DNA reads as TGTGCCAGTAGGGATGACAGGGGGCGTAATCAGCCCCAGCATTTT.

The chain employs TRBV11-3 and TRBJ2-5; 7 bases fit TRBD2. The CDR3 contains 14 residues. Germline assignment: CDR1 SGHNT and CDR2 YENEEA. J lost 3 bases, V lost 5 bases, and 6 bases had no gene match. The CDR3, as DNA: TGTGCCAGCAGCACCGGGACTACGAAAGAGACCCAGTACTTC. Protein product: CASSTGTTKETQYF.